This T cell receptor beta chain was captured in a study of T cell responses to AZD1222 COVID-19 vaccine. Germline values: CDR1 SGHAT, CDR2 FQNNGV. Trimming took off 5 bases at V and 8 bases at J, with 15 bases between the two ends. The CDR3 runs 13 residues. TCRdb's table, derived via immunoSEQ multiplex PCR, lists solely in-frame clones and lacks some. The sample contains more than 150,000 clones, around 92% of which appear only once. This material consisted of peripheral blood, taken on day 0 of AZD1222 vaccination. The receptor was derived from an adult in good health. J is TRBJ1-2 and V is TRBV11-2; D gene uncertain. The chain's CDR3 is CASSPGPVWGYTF. For the CDR3, the DNA is TGTGCCAGCAGCCCCGGGCCCGTCTGGGGCTACACCTTC.